What follows are 28 T cell receptor beta chains derived from one specimen sequenced in a study of chemoradiotherapy in HPV16-positive cancers. Data came from immunoSEQ multiplex PCR; TCRdb stores just in-frame clones and leaves some out. The sample shows 1,500 to 2,000 clones, around 86% of them seen only once. Source: tumor tissue, taken from a patient who underwent chemoradiotherapy. The receptors derive from a human donor with HPV-associated anogenital cancer.

The chain has TRBV11-3 and TRBJ2-3; TRBD2 matches at 9 bases. Germline V lookup: CDR1 SGHNT, CDR2 YENEEA. The V and J ends lost 6 bases and 3 bases, in that order; junction bases with no gene match: 1. The CDR3 is made up of 13 amino acids. For the CDR3, the DNA is TGTGCCAGCAGGGGACTAGCTACAGATACGCAGTATTTT. Its translation: CASRGLATDTQYF.

This rearrangement joins TRBV6-4 to TRBJ2-3; D remains unclear. This CDR3 region has 14 residues. In germline, CDR1 is MRHNA, CDR2 SNTAGT. Trimming cost V 2 bases and J 2 bases, with 8 bases left between them. CDR3 loop: CASSDGRATDTQYF. In nucleotides, the CDR3 is TGTGCCAGCAGTGACGGTAGGGCCACAGATACGCAGTATTTT.

The V gene is TRBV29-1, the J gene TRBJ1-1; D uncertain. Germline V gives CDR1 SQVTM, CDR2 ANQGSEA. This CDR3 is 12 amino acids long. The V end was cut by 0 bases, the J end by 1 base, with 3 bases between. The CDR3 nucleotides are TGCAGCGTTGAAGACCGGAACACTGAAGCTTTCTTT. Its translation: CSVEDRNTEAFF.

The chain has TRBV6-4 and TRBJ2-3; D ambiguous. This CDR3 comprises 13 residues. Trimming took off 2 bases at V and 0 bases at J, with 3 bases between the two ends. Looked up from germline, CDR1 is MRHNA and CDR2 is SNTAGT. The CDR3 sequence: CASSDESTDTQYF. DNA for the CDR3: TGTGCCAGCAGTGACGAAAGCACAGATACGCAGTATTTT.

The V and J genes are TRBV6-5 and TRBJ1-5; D unresolved. The CDR3 has 15 amino acids. V lost 5 bases to trimming and J lost 7 bases, with 18 bases between them. Germline loops: CDR1 MNHEY, CDR2 SVGAGI. The CDR3 nucleotides read TGTGCCAGCAGTAAATCTAGGGCCGTCGGGCAGCCCCAGCATTTT. Translation gives CASSKSRAVGQPQHF.

This chain connects TRBV11-3 to TRBJ2-5; D perhaps matches TRBD2 (6 bases). Trimming left V 3 bases short and J 4 bases short, with 6 bases between. Germline CDR1 and CDR2: SGHNT and YENEEA. The CDR3 has 12 amino acids. The CDR3 region is CASSLEGETQYF. CDR3 DNA: TGTGCCAGCAGCTTGGAGGGAGAGACCCAGTACTTC.

This rearrangement joins TRBV5-6 to TRBJ1-2, with D possibly TRBD1 on 5 matching bases. The length of the CDR3 is 15 residues. V shed 3 bases and J shed 3 bases, with 15 bases lying between them. Per the germline V gene, CDR1 is SGHDT and CDR2 is YYEEEE. Here the CDR3 reads CASSSGTRPHYGYTF. In DNA, the CDR3 is TGTGCCAGCAGCTCCGGGACGCGCCCCCACTATGGCTACACCTTC. Drawing the rest from reference TRBV5-6 and TRBJ1-2, the complete variable domain is DAGVTQSPTHLIKTRGQQVTLRCSPKSGHDTVSWYQQALGQGPQFIFQYYEEEERQRGNFPDRFSGHQFPNYSSELNVNALLLGDSALYLCASSSGTRPHYGYTFGSGTRLTVV.

This chain uses TRBV2 with TRBJ2-5, with 11 nucleotides matching TRBD1. CDR3 length equals 12 residues. CDR1 and CDR2 from the germline V gene are SNHLY and FYNNEI. The J segment lost 5 bases and the V segment lost 8 bases, leaving 1 base of the junction unmatched. Here the CDR3 reads CASGQGAETQYF. The CDR3 DNA reads TGTGCCAGCGGACAGGGGGCTGAGACCCAGTACTTC.

The rearrangement joins TRBV2 to TRBJ1-1; no definite D call. Germline V gives CDR1 SNHLY, CDR2 FYNNEI. The V gene lost 3 bases and the J gene lost 1 base, with 6 bases spanning the gap. The CDR3 runs to 13 residues. The CDR3 protein is CASSDVPNTEAFF. The CDR3 DNA reads TGTGCCAGCAGTGACGTACCGAACACTGAAGCTTTCTTT.

The sample holds a few counts of this clone. The J gene is TRBJ1-1, the V gene TRBV5-1, with D possibly being TRBD1 (5 bases). The ends were cut back, 1 base at V and 1 base at J, with 11 bases in the middle. Germline V gives CDR1 SGHRS, CDR2 YFSETQ. CDR3 length equals 15 residues. The CDR3 nucleotides read TGCGCCAGCAGCTTGTGGCCAGGGTCGAACACTGAAGCTTTCTTT. As protein: CASSLWPGSNTEAFF.

The chain couples TRBV21-1 to TRBJ2-1; TRBD2 is the table's D call, not checked against the DNA. TRBV21-1 is tagged as a pseudogene. This CDR3 has 19 amino acids. The CDR3: CASSKGTRRGGRSYNEQFF. Here the CDR3 DNA reads TGTGCCAGCAGCAAAGGAACTAGGAGGGGGGGCAGGTCCTACAATGAGCAGTTCTTC.

V is TRBV7-8 and J is TRBJ2-3; D ambiguous. The V gene lost 5 bases and the J gene lost 0 bases, with 3 bases spanning the gap. CDR3 length: 12 amino acids. Germline V CDR1 and CDR2: SGHVS, FQNEAQ. This CDR3 is CASSVSTDTQYF. CDR3 DNA sequence: TGTGCCAGCAGCGTAAGCACAGATACGCAGTATTTT.

The chain recombines TRBV11-2 with TRBJ2-1; tentative D call: TRBD1 (5 bases). Germline-derived CDR1 and CDR2 are SGHAT and FQNNGV. The CDR3 has 17 amino acids. Trimming pared 2 bases from V and 10 bases from J, leaving 24 bases between. CDR3 nucleotides: TGTGCCAGCAGCTTATTCAACTGGCAGGGCCCCTCCGGAGAGCAGTTCTTC. Translation: CASSLFNWQGPSGEQFF.

This clone was seen more than once but under ten times. The V and J genes are TRBV7-9 and TRBJ1-1, with D uncertain. Germline V lookup: CDR1 SEHNR, CDR2 FQNEAQ (reference sequence). The CDR3 runs to 12 residues. V shed 0 bases and J shed 8 bases, with 7 bases lying between them. The CDR3 protein is CASSLAGMEAFF. In nucleotides, the CDR3 is TGTGCCAGCAGCTTAGCAGGCATGGAAGCTTTCTTT.

The chain joins TRBV19 to TRBJ1-1, with D maybe TRBD1 (6 bases). Trimming took off 1 base at V and 3 bases at J, with 12 bases between the two ends. Germline CDR1 and CDR2: LNHDA and SQIVND (reference sequence). The CDR3 consists of 15 residues. The CDR3 DNA sequence: TGTGCCAGTAGTATAGTCGGGACACCTTACACTGAAGCTTTCTTT. Protein sequence: CASSIVGTPYTEAFF.

This sequence joins TRBV19 and TRBJ2-2; TRBD2 aligns across 13 bases. The CDR3 covers 16 residues. V dropped 7 bases and J dropped 4; count of bases not matched to a gene: 6. Germline V CDR1 and CDR2: LNHDA, SQIVND (reference sequence). The CDR3 loop reads CASTRTSGGPTGELFF. CDR3 coding DNA: TGTGCCAGTACCCGGACTAGCGGGGGTCCCACCGGGGAGCTGTTTTTT.

The CDR3 reads CASSYTVGGVTGELFF. The CDR3 DNA is TGTGCCAGCAGTTACACCGTAGGGGGGGTCACCGGGGAGCTGTTTTTT. The rearrangement links TRBV6-5 to TRBJ2-2; D perhaps matches TRBD2 (7 bases). The CDR3 totals 16 residues. With 2 bases removed from V and 4 bases from J, the gap between germline ends came to 14 bases. Germline lookup yields CDR1 MNHEY and CDR2 SVGAGI.

The chain carries TRBV6-1 and TRBJ2-1; 9 bases agree with TRBD1. The CDR3 has 15 residues. The trim removed 6 bases at V and 3 bases at J, leaving 6 bases unmatched. Germline CDR1 reads MNHNS; CDR2 reads SASEGT. CDR3 DNA: TGTGCCAGCAGCGCCCCGGGACAGGGCTACAATGAGCAGTTCTTC. Translating gives CASSAPGQGYNEQFF.

This chain connects TRBV5-1 to TRBJ2-7, with 9 bases identical to TRBD1. Germline V gene sequence: CDR1 SGHRS, CDR2 YFSETQ. Trimming removed 2 bases from V and 0 bases from J; junction bases left unmatched: 0. The CDR3 extends over 14 amino acids. Here the CDR3 DNA reads TGCGCCAGCAGCTTACAGGGGGCCTCCTACGAGCAGTACTTC. This translates into CASSLQGASYEQYF.

The chain links TRBV18 to TRBJ2-5; 10 nucleotides agree with TRBD1. CDR1 is KGHSH and CDR2 is LQKENI in the germline V gene. Unmatched junction bases numbered 4, after V lost 2 bases and J lost 1 base. The CDR3 loop spans 16 amino acids. The CDR3 here is CASSPGTGVVQETQYF. The CDR3 nucleotides read TGTGCCAGCTCACCAGGGACAGGGGTTGTCCAAGAGACCCAGTACTTC.

The V gene is TRBV5-1, the J gene TRBJ1-6; no firm D call. With 2 bases removed from V and 3 bases from J, the gap between germline ends came to 9 bases. The CDR3 consists of 15 residues. Germline loops: CDR1 SGHRS, CDR2 YFSETQ. CDR3: CASSFVAVYNSPLHF. DNA for the CDR3: TGCGCCAGCAGCTTCGTAGCAGTCTATAATTCACCCCTCCACTTT.

This clone was picked up one time. The rearrangement uses TRBV7-2 and TRBJ1-2, with D possibly being TRBD1 (5 bases). V shed 1 base and J shed 5 bases, with 14 bases lying between them. There are 15 residues in the CDR3. Looked up from germline, CDR1 is SGHTA and CDR2 is FQGNSA. CDR3 sequence (DNA): TGTGCCAGCAGCTTAGTCGACGACAGTACTTATGGCTACACCTTC. It translates to CASSLVDDSTYGYTF.

The chain recombines TRBV18 with TRBJ1-6; maybe TRBD1 (5 bases). V was pared by 3 bases and J by 7 bases, with 7 bases between. Germline assignment: CDR1 KGHSH and CDR2 LQKENI. The CDR3 runs to 13 residues. This CDR3 is CASSPTGNSPLHF. Here the CDR3 DNA reads TGTGCCAGCTCACCCACAGGCAATTCACCCCTCCACTTT.

This clone was seen only a few times. CDR3 sequence reads: CASSSLAGGRTGELFF. CDR3 bases: TGTGCCAGCAGCTCCCTAGCGGGGGGTAGGACCGGGGAGCTGTTTTTT. V is TRBV7-9 and J is TRBJ2-2; 11 bases agree with TRBD2. Per germline, CDR1 SEHNR and CDR2 FQNEAQ (reference sequence). V was clipped by 4 bases and J by 5 bases; unmatched bases: 6. The CDR3 runs to 16 residues. Variable domain in full (rest from reference TRBV7-9 and TRBJ2-2): DTGVSQNPRHKITKRGQNVTFRCDPISEHNRLYWYRQTLGQGPEFLTYFQNEAQLEKSRLLSDRFSAERPKGSFSTLEIQRTEQGDSAMYLCASSSLAGGRTGELFFGEGSRLTVL.

The chain uses TRBV4-2 and TRBJ2-6; 8 bases align to TRBD1. Germline loops: CDR1 LGHNA, CDR2 YNFKEQ. The junction had 4 bases not matched to a gene; V was cut back by 3 bases and J by 3 bases. The CDR3 extends over 16 amino acids. DNA for the CDR3: TGTGCCAGCAGCCAGGACAGGGAAGGTGGGGCCAACGTCCTGACTTTC. It codes for CASSQDREGGANVLTF.

The chain is built from TRBV5-1 and TRBJ2-1; 9 bases align to TRBD1. Germline assignment: CDR1 SGHRS and CDR2 YFSETQ. The CDR3 length is 14 residues. J lost 2 bases, V lost 6 bases, and 3 bases had no gene match. This chain's CDR3 is CASMGQGAYNEQFF. For the CDR3, the DNA is TGCGCCAGCATGGGACAGGGAGCCTACAATGAGCAGTTCTTC.

The chain recombines TRBV5-1 with TRBJ1-1; D might be TRBD1 (5 bases). V lost 4 bases to trimming and J lost 1 base, with 11 bases between them. CDR3 length: 14 amino acids. From germline, CDR1 is SGHRS and CDR2 YFSETQ. The CDR3 DNA sequence: TGCGCCAGCAGCCCACAGGCTACGAACACTGAAGCTTTCTTT. Translation: CASSPQATNTEAFF.

V and J are TRBV9 and TRBJ1-2, with a tentative D call TRBD1 (5 bases). V was cut by 3 bases and J by 3 bases, with 15 bases left in between. The CDR3 consists of 15 residues. Germline values: CDR1 SGDLS, CDR2 YYNGEE. The CDR3 bases are TGTGCCAGCAGCGAGGGGCCCAATTTCTACTATGGCTACACCTTC. Its translation: CASSEGPNFYYGYTF.